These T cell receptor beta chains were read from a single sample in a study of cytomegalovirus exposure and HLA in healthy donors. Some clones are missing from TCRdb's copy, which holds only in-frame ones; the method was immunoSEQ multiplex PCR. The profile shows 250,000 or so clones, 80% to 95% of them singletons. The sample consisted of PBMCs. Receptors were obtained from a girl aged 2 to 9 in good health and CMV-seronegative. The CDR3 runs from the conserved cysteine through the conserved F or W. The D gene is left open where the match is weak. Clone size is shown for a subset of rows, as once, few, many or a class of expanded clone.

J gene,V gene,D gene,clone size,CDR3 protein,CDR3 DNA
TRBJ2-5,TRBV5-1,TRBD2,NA,CASSLGEGRWETQYF,TGCGCCAGCAGCTTGGGGGAGGGCCGTTGGGAGACCCAGTACTTC
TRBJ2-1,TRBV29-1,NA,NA,CSARWRVNEQFF,TGCAGCGCGCGCTGGCGGGTCAATGAGCAGTTCTTC
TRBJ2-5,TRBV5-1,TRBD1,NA,CASSSEAGTGEETQYF,TGCGCCAGCAGCTCCGAAGCCGGGACAGGCGAAGAGACCCAGTACTTC
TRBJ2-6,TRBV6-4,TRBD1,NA,CASRVTGAGANVLTF,TGTGCCAGCAGAGTTACAGGGGCTGGGGCCAACGTCCTGACTTTC
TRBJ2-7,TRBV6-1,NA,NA,CASSGGGYEQYF,TGTGCCAGCAGTGGGGGAGGCTACGAGCAGTACTTC
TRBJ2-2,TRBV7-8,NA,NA,CASSLGGLTRTGELFF,TGTGCCAGCAGCTTAGGAGGACTGACCCGCACCGGGGAGCTGTTTTTT
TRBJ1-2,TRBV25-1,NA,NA,CASSEGAGFIHGYTF,TGTGCCAGCAGTGAAGGGGCAGGGTTTATTCATGGCTACACCTTC
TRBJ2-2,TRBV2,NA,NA,CASGRELFF,TGTGCCAGCGGCCGGGAGCTGTTTTTT
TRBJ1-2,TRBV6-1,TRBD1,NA,CAILTGRIYGYTF,TGTGCCATCCTGACAGGGAGGATCTATGGCTACACCTTC
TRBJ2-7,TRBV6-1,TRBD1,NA,CASDPGQGFEQYF,TGTGCCAGCGACCCGGGACAGGGGTTCGAGCAGTACTTC
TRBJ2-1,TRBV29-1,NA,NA,CSAPGKGYNEQFF,TGCAGCGCTCCAGGGAAGGGTTACAATGAGCAGTTCTTC
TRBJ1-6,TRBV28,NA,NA,CASSPFIWSPAAPLHF,TGTGCCAGCAGTCCATTTATTTGGTCCCCGGCGGCACCCCTCCACTTT
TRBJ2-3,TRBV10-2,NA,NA,CASSSTDTQYF,TGCGCCAGCTCAAGCACAGATACGCAGTATTTT
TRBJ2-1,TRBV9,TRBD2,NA,CASSVVLAGSYNEQFF,TGTGCCAGCAGCGTAGTACTAGCGGGTTCCTACAATGAGCAGTTCTTC
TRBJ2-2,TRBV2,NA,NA,CASSDKNTGELFF,TGTGCCAGCTCGGACAAGAACACCGGGGAGCTGTTTTTT
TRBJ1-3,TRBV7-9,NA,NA,CSSSFAGRPGNTIYF,TGTTCCAGCAGTTTCGCCGGCAGGCCTGGAAACACCATATATTTT
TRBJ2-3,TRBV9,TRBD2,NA,CASSPTSGLGTDTQYF,TGTGCCAGCAGCCCGACTAGCGGCCTAGGGACAGATACGCAGTATTTT
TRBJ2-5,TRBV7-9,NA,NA,CASSLARVVQETQYF,TGTGCCAGCAGCTTAGCGCGAGTAGTCCAAGAGACCCAGTACTTC
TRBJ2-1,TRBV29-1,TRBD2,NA,CSAPGTSMFDEQFF,TGCAGCGCCCCCGGGACTAGCATGTTCGATGAGCAGTTCTTC
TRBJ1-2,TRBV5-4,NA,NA,CASSAKGENAF,TGTGCCAGCAGCGCCAAGGGGGAAAACGCCTTC
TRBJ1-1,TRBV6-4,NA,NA,CASSDGQNTEAFF,TGTGCCAGCAGCGACGGACAGAACACTGAAGCTTTCTTT
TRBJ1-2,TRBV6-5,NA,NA,CASSQTDSGAYGYTF,TGTGCCAGCAGTCAAACCGACAGCGGGGCCTATGGCTACACCTTC
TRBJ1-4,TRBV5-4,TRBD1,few,CASSTRQGANEKLFF,TGTGCCAGCAGCACAAGACAGGGGGCTAATGAAAAACTGTTTTTT
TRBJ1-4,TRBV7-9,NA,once,CSSSGDEKLFF,TGTTCCAGCAGCGGAGATGAAAAACTGTTTTTT
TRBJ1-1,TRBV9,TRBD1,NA,CASSVDRGGTEAFF,TGTGCCAGCAGCGTAGACAGGGGGGGGACTGAAGCTTTCTTT
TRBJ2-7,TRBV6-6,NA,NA,CASRGSHYEQYF,TGTGCCAGCAGGGGGAGCCACTACGAGCAGTACTTC
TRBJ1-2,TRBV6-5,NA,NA,CASSKLDMGAYGYTF,TGTGCCAGCAGCAAACTGGACATGGGTGCCTATGGCTACACCTTC
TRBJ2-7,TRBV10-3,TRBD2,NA,CAVKRGTSKKYEQYF,TGTGCCGTCAAACGCGGGACTAGCAAGAAGTACGAGCAGTACTTC
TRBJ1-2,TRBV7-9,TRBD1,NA,CASSFGDDRASF,TGTGCCAGCAGCTTCGGCGACGACAGGGCCTCTTTC
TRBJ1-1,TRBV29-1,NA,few,CSAADSEAFF,TGCAGCGCCGCAGACAGTGAAGCTTTCTTT
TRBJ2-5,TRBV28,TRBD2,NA,CASNLGLAGGETQYF,TGTGCCAGCAATCTGGGGCTAGCGGGGGGAGAGACCCAGTACTTC
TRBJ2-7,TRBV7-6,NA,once,CASSQTDIAYEQYF,TGTGCCAGCAGCCAGACGGACATTGCCTACGAGCAGTACTTC
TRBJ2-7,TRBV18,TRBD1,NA,CASSLPRAPGTGGGYEQYF,TGTGCCAGCTCACTACCCCGGGCCCCCGGGACAGGGGGCGGATACGAGCAGTACTTC
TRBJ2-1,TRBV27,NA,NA,CASSIPDSNNEQFF,TGTGCCAGCAGTATTCCGGACAGCAACAATGAGCAGTTCTTC
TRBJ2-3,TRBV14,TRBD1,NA,CASSQDRGTDTQYF,TGTGCCAGCAGCCAGGACAGGGGGACAGATACGCAGTATTTT
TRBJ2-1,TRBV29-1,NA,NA,CSVEEGASYNEQFF,TGCAGCGTTGAGGAGGGGGCCTCCTACAATGAGCAGTTCTTC
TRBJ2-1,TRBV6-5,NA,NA,CASSDRSESGPQFF,TGTGCCAGCAGTGACCGAAGTGAGAGCGGCCCGCAGTTCTTC
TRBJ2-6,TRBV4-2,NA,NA,CASSQDSRGPGANVLTF,TGTGCCAGCAGCCAAGATTCGCGGGGCCCTGGGGCCAACGTCCTGACTTTC
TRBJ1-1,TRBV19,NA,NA,CASASTEAFF,TGTGCCAGTGCCAGCACTGAAGCTTTCTTT
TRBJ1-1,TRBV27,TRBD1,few,CASSPWTGGNTEAFF,TGTGCCAGCAGTCCTTGGACAGGGGGAAACACTGAAGCTTTCTTT
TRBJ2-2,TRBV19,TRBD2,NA,CASSTLAGGPTGELFF,TGTGCCAGTAGTACCTTAGCGGGAGGGCCCACCGGGGAGCTGTTTTTT
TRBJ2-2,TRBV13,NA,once,CASSLGSGSTGELFF,TGTGCCAGCAGCTTAGGTAGCGGATCCACCGGGGAGCTGTTTTTT
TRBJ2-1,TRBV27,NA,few,CASAQGSPYNEQFF,TGTGCCAGCGCTCAGGGGTCCCCCTACAATGAGCAGTTCTTC
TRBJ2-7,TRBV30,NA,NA,CAWSVGQSYEQYF,TGTGCCTGGAGTGTTGGGCAGTCCTACGAGCAGTACTTC
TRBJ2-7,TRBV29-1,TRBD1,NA,CSVEWGQREQYF,TGCAGCGTTGAATGGGGACAGCGCGAGCAGTACTTC
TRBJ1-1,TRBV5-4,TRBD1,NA,CASSSTGTGGITEAFF,TGTGCCAGCAGCTCCACCGGGACAGGGGGGATCACTGAAGCTTTCTTT
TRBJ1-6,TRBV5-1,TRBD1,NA,CASSLGGTGNSPLHF,TGCGCCAGCAGCTTGGGCGGGACAGGGAATTCACCCCTCCACTTT
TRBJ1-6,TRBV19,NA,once,CASSTGTNVFSYNSPLHF,TGTGCCAGTAGTACAGGGACAAACGTCTTCTCCTATAATTCACCCCTCCACTTT
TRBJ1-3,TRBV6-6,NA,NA,CASKTENTIYF,TGTGCCAGTAAGACGGAGAACACCATATATTTT
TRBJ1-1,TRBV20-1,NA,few,CSAGSNEAFF,TGCAGTGCCGGGTCGAATGAAGCTTTCTTT
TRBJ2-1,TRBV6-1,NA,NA,CASTVGANEQFF,TGTGCCAGCACCGTAGGGGCGAATGAGCAGTTCTTC
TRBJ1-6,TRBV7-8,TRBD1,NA,CASSSDRGSPLHF,TGTGCCAGCAGCTCGGACAGGGGGTCACCCCTCCACTTT
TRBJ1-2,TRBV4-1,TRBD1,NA,CASSHTAGGRVYGYTF,TGCGCCAGCAGCCACACCGCAGGGGGCCGGGTCTATGGCTACACCTTC
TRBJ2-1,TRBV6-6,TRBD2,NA,CASTASGGSSYNEQFF,TGTGCCAGCACTGCTAGCGGGGGGAGCTCCTACAATGAGCAGTTCTTC